The 20 T cell receptor beta chains presented below share a single source sample, sequenced in a study of molecular identifiers for immune sequencing clone quantification. Each CDR3 protein is one row after TCRdb ran MiXCR on the PCR reads. The repertoire holds fewer than 45,000 distinct CDR3 sequences, with 15% to 20% as singletons. The sequenced material came from naive CD8+ T cells from blood, with Jurkat cell RNA spiked in. As for subset: FACS-sorted CD8+CD4-CCR7+CD45RA+ naive T cells. The receptors originated from a human donor in good health. Some libraries in this study had Jurkat cell RNA spiked in.

This clonotype came up a few times. The V and J genes are TRBV28 and TRBJ1-6, with 9 bases identical to TRBD1. Germline V CDR1 and CDR2: MDHEN, SYDVKM. This CDR3 comprises 14 residues. The V gene end was trimmed by 5 bases and the J gene end by 14 bases; junction bases not matched to a gene: 10. CDR3 nucleotides: TGTGCCAGCAGTAATCGGGACAGGGAATTAGCCCTCCACTTT. Protein product: CASSNRDRELALHF.

This clonotype was found many times. The rearrangement links TRBV6-5 to TRBJ1-1; the match to TRBD1 covers 7 bases. After removal of 5 bases from V and 4 bases from J, the junction contained 4 bases not matched to a gene. Germline V gene sequence: CDR1 MNHEY, CDR2 SVGAGI. The CDR3 runs to 13 residues. CDR3 protein: CASSIGQVTEAFF. CDR3 DNA: TGTGCCAGCAGTATTGGACAGGTCACTGAAGCTTTCTTT.

This clonotype has ten or more counts. The chain couples TRBV28 to TRBJ1-5; D may be TRBD1 (6 bases). Germline V gene sequence: CDR1 MDHEN, CDR2 SYDVKM. V was clipped by 7 bases and J by 6 bases, with 19 bases between them. The CDR3 has 15 amino acids. CDR3 bases: TGTGCCAGCACCCTACTACAGGGACGTGCTCAGCCCCAGCATTTT. This translates into CASTLLQGRAQPQHF.

In nucleotides, the CDR3 is TGTGCCAGTAGACTAGCGGGAGGCTACAATGAGCAGTTCTTC. It yields the protein CASRLAGGYNEQFF. This chain joins TRBV19 and TRBJ2-1; 12 bases fit TRBD2. Germline CDR1 LNHDA, CDR2 SQIVND (reference sequence). Trimming cost V 6 bases and J 3 bases; bases outside gene matches: 0. The CDR3 loop spans 14 amino acids.

This clonotype was seen only a few times. The chain carries TRBV10-2 and TRBJ2-7; a possible D gene is TRBD1 (6 bases). The germline CDR1 and CDR2 sequences are WSHSY and SAAADI. Trimming stripped 5 bases from V and 3 bases from J, with 11 bases between. This CDR3 is 13 amino acids long. The CDR3 spells CASSPGQSYEQYF. DNA for the CDR3: TGCGCCAGCAGTCCCGGACAGAGCTACGAGCAGTACTTC.

The chain has TRBV6-2 or TRBV6-3 and TRBJ2-1; 7 bases are shared with TRBD2. Germline V gives CDR1 MNHEY, CDR2 SVGEGT. CDR3 size: 15 residues. J gave up 5 bases and V 2 bases, and 6 bases lay outside the gene matches. The CDR3: CASSYKREGDNEQFF. CDR3 DNA: TGTGCCAGCAGTTACAAGAGGGAGGGTGACAATGAGCAGTTCTTC.

Concerning this clonotype: The CDR3 does not close with the conserved phenylalanine or tryptophan, likely indicating a read error. This chain joins TRBV6-5 and TRBJ2-1; no clear D gene. Germline lookup yields CDR1 MNHEY and CDR2 SVGAGI. The CDR3 runs 15 residues. V was shortened by 2 bases and J by 0 bases, with 8 bases between the two germline ends. CDR3 region: CASSYRARSYNEQFL. CDR3 DNA sequence: TGTGCCAGCAGTTACAGGGCGCGCTCCTACAATGAGCAGTTCCTC.

This clonotype was found a few times. The chain couples TRBV7-3 to TRBJ2-3; the match to TRBD1 covers 8 bases. The CDR3 runs 15 residues. CDR1 is SGHTA and CDR2 is FQGTGA in the germline V gene. J gave up 2 bases and V 1 base, and 2 bases lay outside the gene matches. The CDR3 DNA follows: TGTGCCAGCAGCTTAAGGACAGGGACCACAGATACGCAGTATTTT. Its translation: CASSLRTGTTDTQYF.

In its sample, this clonotype was seen many times. The DNA for the CDR3 is TGTGCCAGCAGACCCGGGACTAGCCTCACCGGGGAGCTGTTTTTT. Encoded protein: CASRPGTSLTGELFF. The chain has TRBV6-5 and TRBJ2-2; 9 bases are shared with TRBD2. The V segment lost 6 bases and the J segment 4 bases; nucleotides outside the gene matches: 6. The CDR3 totals 15 residues. CDR1 and CDR2 (germline): MNHEY, SVGAGI.

This clonotype showed up many times. This chain uses TRBV6-5 with TRBJ1-1; no reliable D call. Trimming stripped 2 bases from V and 5 bases from J, with 9 bases between. This CDR3 has 13 residues. Germline V gene data show CDR1 as MNHEY and CDR2 as SVGAGI. CDR3 sequence (DNA): TGTGCCAGCAGTTACGGTCCGAGTACTGAAGCTTTCTTT. It is translated as CASSYGPSTEAFF.

This clonotype was detected many times. The chain joins TRBV28 to TRBJ2-7; 11 bases line up with TRBD2. Trimming took 7 bases from V and 2 from J; bases not matched to a gene: 7. This CDR3 contains 15 residues. Germline V gene lookup returns CDR1 MDHEN and CDR2 SYDVKM. The CDR3 reads CASTPGLAEPYEQYF. The CDR3 coding sequence is TGTGCCAGCACCCCGGGACTAGCGGAACCCTACGAGCAGTACTTC.

On this clonotype: A much larger clone sits a single nucleotide away, making a read error possible. The chain combines TRBV28 with TRBJ2-1; 8 bases fit TRBD1. Germline V gene lookup returns CDR1 MDHEN and CDR2 SYDVKM. The CDR3 has 18 residues. The CDR3: CAGSFPSLAGGHYNEQFF. CDR3 coding DNA: TGTGCCGGCAGTTTTCCCTCCTTGGCAGGGGGCCACTACAATGAGCAGTTCTTC. The full variable domain, in which reference TRBV28 and TRBJ2-1 provide the parts outside the CDR3, is DVKVTQSSRYLVKRTGEKVFLECVQDMDHENMFWYRQDPGLGLRLIYFSYDVKMKEKGDIPEGYSVSREKKERFSLILESASTNQTSMYLCAGSFPSLAGGHYNEQFFGPGTRLTVL.

This clonotype was seen at least ten times. The chain recombines TRBV12-3 or TRBV12-4 with TRBJ2-7, with no clear D. There are 13 residues in the CDR3. V lost 0 bases and J 6 bases, leaving 9 bases between the germline ends. Here the CDR3 reads CASSLALGSEQYF. Here the CDR3 DNA reads TGTGCCAGCAGTTTAGCGTTGGGGTCCGAGCAGTACTTC.

This clonotype has a single count. A much larger clone is a single base away; this may be a read error. The chain carries TRBV10-3 and TRBJ2-7; 10 nucleotides line up with TRBD1. CDR3 length: 13 residues. With 10 bases clipped from V and 7 bases from J, the junction kept 10 bases outside the gene matches. CDR1 and CDR2 (germline): ENHRY, SYGVKD. The CDR3 nucleotides are TGTGCCACCCGGGACAGGGGTACGGGAGAGCAGTACTTC. This gives the protein CATRDRGTGEQYF.

In this sample, this clonotype turned up many times. This chain connects TRBV29-1 to TRBJ2-1; D ambiguous. Germline V gene sequence: CDR1 SQVTM, CDR2 ANQGSEA. The V and J ends lost 3 bases and 6 bases respectively, with 15 bases between them. There are 14 residues in the CDR3. In nucleotides, the CDR3 is TGCAGCGTTGATTCTACAGAACTTATCAATGAGCAGTTCTTC. Translation: CSVDSTELINEQFF.

This clonotype came up many times. The chain links TRBV6-2 or TRBV6-3 to TRBJ1-2; D is ambiguous. Trimming removed 8 bases from V and 5 bases from J, with 12 bases in between. CDR1 is MNHEY, CDR2 SVGEGT, per germline. This CDR3 region has 12 residues. This CDR3 is CASQVGNYGYTF. CDR3 nucleotides: TGTGCCAGCCAGGTCGGGAATTATGGCTACACCTTC.

This clonotype was observed at least ten times. V is TRBV7-9 and J is TRBJ2-2; D call uncertain. There are 10 residues in the CDR3. V lost 5 bases and J lost 5, with 0 bases in between. Germline V gene sequence: CDR1 SEHNR, CDR2 FQNEAQ (reference sequence). DNA for the CDR3: TGTGCCAGCAGCACCGGGGAGCTGTTTTTT. Amino acid sequence: CASSTGELFF. The full variable domain, completed using reference TRBV7-9 and TRBJ2-2, is DTGVSQNPRHKITKRGQNVTFRCDPISEHNRLYWYRQTLGQGPEFLTYFQNEAQLEKSRLLSDRFSAERPKGSFSTLEIQRTEQGDSAMYLCASSTGELFFGEGSRLTVL.

The V call is TRBV28, the J call TRBJ2-2; the D is unclear. Trimming stripped 3 bases from V and 0 bases from J, with 23 bases between. Looked up from germline, CDR1 is MDHEN and CDR2 is SYDVKM. The CDR3 extends over 20 amino acids. The CDR3 reads CASSFFGSELPDANTGELFF. CDR3 bases: TGTGCCAGCAGTTTTTTTGGTTCTGAACTCCCTGACGCGAACACCGGGGAGCTGTTTTTT.

This clonotype was counted many times. This chain joins TRBV12-3 or TRBV12-4 and TRBJ2-2, with D possibly TRBD2 on 5 matching bases. The CDR3 is made up of 15 amino acids. The V end was cut by 6 bases, the J end by 3 bases, with 14 bases between. CDR3 protein: CASRTPGVDTGELFF. CDR3 sequence (DNA): TGTGCCAGCAGGACCCCCGGGGTTGACACCGGGGAGCTGTTTTTT.

This clonotype was observed a handful of times. The chain is built from TRBV29-1 and TRBJ2-1; D not resolved. Germline loops: CDR1 SQVTM, CDR2 ANQGSEA. The CDR3 totals 13 residues. V dropped 4 bases and J dropped 1 base, with 8 bases sitting between them. DNA of the CDR3: TGCAGCGTTGTCGTGGGTTCCTACAATGAGCAGTTCTTC. Its protein is CSVVVGSYNEQFF.